A selection of T cell receptor beta chains follows, all from one sample in a study of response to subunit inactivated influenza vaccine. TCRdb recomputed calls from the RT-PCR reads with MiXCR, one row per CDR3 protein. The sample shows about 480,000 distinct CDR3 sequences, roughly 23% of them seen only once. This sample comprised CD4+ T cells sorted from PBMCs, obtained roughly 5 days after vaccination. These receptor sequences come from a man aged 45-65 years who received an inactivated influenza vaccine. Both conserved end residues are part of each CDR3. A D gene is named only where the DNA matches it firmly. Size is omitted from some rows. Given values are once, few, many or a class for expanded clones.

size: .
V: TRBV30
D: TRBD1
J: TRBJ2-5
DNA: TGTGCCTGGAGTAGGGACAGGGTAGAGACCCAGTACTTC
CDR3: CAWSRDRVETQYF

size: .
V: TRBV25-1
D: .
J: TRBJ2-1
DNA: TGTGCCAGCAGACACCGGGACCTTATGAAGGATGAGCAGTTCTTC
CDR3: CASRHRDLMKDEQFF

size: few
V: TRBV10-3
D: TRBD2
J: TRBJ2-3
DNA: TGTGCCATCAGTGGAAAACCGGGACTAGCGGTCACAGATACGCAGTATTTT
CDR3: CAISGKPGLAVTDTQYF

size: few
V: TRBV29-1
D: TRBD1
J: TRBJ1-1
DNA: TGCAGCCCAAGTACCTACAGGGGCGAGACTGAAGCTTTCTTT
CDR3: CSPSTYRGETEAFF

size: .
V: TRBV3-1
D: .
J: TRBJ2-1
DNA: TGTGCCAGCAGCCAAGGTCGCCAGGGTTCCTACAATGAGCAGTTCTTC
CDR3: CASSQGRQGSYNEQFF

size: few
V: TRBV24-1
D: .
J: TRBJ2-6
DNA: TGTGCCACGAGTATTATCGGTCGGTCGGTGTACGGGGCCAACGTCCTGACTTTC
CDR3: CATSIIGRSVYGANVLTF

size: few
V: TRBV11-2
D: TRBD2
J: TRBJ2-3
DNA: TGTGCCAGCAGCTTAGTTTTAGCGGGAGGCCCTTTCACAGATACGCAGTATTTT
CDR3: CASSLVLAGGPFTDTQYF

size: .
V: TRBV5-5
D: .
J: TRBJ1-2
DNA: TGTGCCAGCGCGTTCTTACAGCAAAACTATGGCTACACCTTC
CDR3: CASAFLQQNYGYTF

size: many
V: TRBV7-2
D: .
J: TRBJ2-1
DNA: TGTGCCAGCAGCCCGAGTCTGAGCGGAGGGGGGGGTGAGCAGTTCTTC
CDR3: CASSPSLSGGGGEQFF

size: .
V: TRBV11-1
D: TRBD2
J: TRBJ2-1
DNA: TGTGCCAGCAGCTTAGAGGGCAGCGGGAGATCCTACAATGAGCAGTTCTTC
CDR3: CASSLEGSGRSYNEQFF

size: .
V: TRBV6-2/TRBV6-3
D: .
J: TRBJ1-6
DNA: TGTGCCAGCAGTTATCGGGTTGGGAATTCACCCCTCCACTTT
CDR3: CASSYRVGNSPLHF

size: once
V: TRBV19
D: .
J: TRBJ2-2
DNA: TGTGCCACCCTGCGGAACAGGGCCACCGGGGAGCTGTTTTTT
CDR3: CATLRNRATGELFF

size: .
V: TRBV12-3/TRBV12-4
D: .
J: TRBJ2-7
DNA: TGTGCCAGCACCCCGGGACGACCCCTCGAGCAGTACTTC
CDR3: CASTPGRPLEQYF

size: .
V: TRBV3-1
D: .
J: TRBJ1-1
DNA: TGTGCCAGCAGCCAACCCCCGGGGGAAGCTTTCTTT
CDR3: CASSQPPGEAFF

size: few
V: TRBV24-1
D: TRBD2
J: TRBJ2-7
DNA: TGTGCCACCAATTACCCCTTAAGCGGGAGTTTCCACGAGCAGTACTTC
CDR3: CATNYPLSGSFHEQYF

size: .
V: TRBV28
D: .
J: TRBJ2-6
DNA: TGTGCCAGCAGATACGGGACGGCCAACGTCCTGACTTTC
CDR3: CASRYGTANVLTF

size: .
V: TRBV11-2
D: TRBD1
J: TRBJ2-1
DNA: TGTGCCAGCAGCTGGAGGACAGGGATGAATGAGCAGTTCTTC
CDR3: CASSWRTGMNEQFF

size: .
V: TRBV2
D: .
J: TRBJ2-1
DNA: TGTGCCAGCACCCCTGAGGGTGAGCAGTTCTTC
CDR3: CASTPEGEQFF

size: few
V: TRBV25-1
D: .
J: TRBJ1-6
DNA: TGTGCCAGCAGTGACAGGACGAACTCACCCCTCCACTTT
CDR3: CASSDRTNSPLHF

size: .
V: TRBV5-1
D: TRBD2
J: TRBJ2-1
DNA: TGCGCCAGCAGCAGGACCACTAGCGGGAGTCTCAATGAGCAGTTCTTC
CDR3: CASSRTTSGSLNEQFF

size: .
V: TRBV11-2
D: TRBD1
J: TRBJ2-3
DNA: TGTGCCAGCAGATCCGGGACAGGGGGGAAGATTAGCACAGATACGCAGTATTTT
CDR3: CASRSGTGGKISTDTQYF

size: .
V: TRBV6-5
D: .
J: TRBJ2-3
DNA: TGTGCCAGCAGCACTCGGACCTTCACAGATACGCAGTATTTT
CDR3: CASSTRTFTDTQYF

size: .
V: TRBV6-1
D: .
J: TRBJ2-4
DNA: TGTGCCAGCAGTCCTATAGACAGACTAGCCAAAAACATTCAGTACTTC
CDR3: CASSPIDRLAKNIQYF

size: few
V: TRBV4-2
D: .
J: TRBJ2-3
DNA: TGTGCCAGCAGCCAAGATCCATCGGGGACTCTTCCCACAGATACGCAGTATTTT
CDR3: CASSQDPSGTLPTDTQYF

size: .
V: TRBV9
D: .
J: TRBJ1-6
DNA: TGTGCCAGCAGCGCACAGGGTGGATCACCCCTCCACTTT
CDR3: CASSAQGGSPLHF

size: .
V: TRBV7-3
D: .
J: TRBJ2-7
DNA: TGTGCCAGCAGCCCGCCGGGGACCTACGAGCAGTACTTC
CDR3: CASSPPGTYEQYF

size: .
V: TRBV6-1
D: .
J: TRBJ2-7
DNA: TGTGCCAGCACCCTGAATCTGGCAGGGAGCCTCAAAAGCTCCTACGAGCAGTACTTC
CDR3: CASTLNLAGSLKSSYEQYF

size: few
V: TRBV10-3
D: TRBD2
J: TRBJ2-3
DNA: TGTGCCATCAGCCATAGCGGGGGGGCCACGGATACGCAGTATTTT
CDR3: CAISHSGGATDTQYF

size: .
V: TRBV30
D: .
J: TRBJ2-7
DNA: TGTGCCTGGAGTCAAGACAACTACGAGCAGTACTTC
CDR3: CAWSQDNYEQYF

size: .
V: TRBV14
D: .
J: TRBJ2-7
DNA: TGTGCCAGCAGCCAAGGTTCCCTCTCCTACGAGCAGTACTTC
CDR3: CASSQGSLSYEQYF

size: .
V: TRBV15
D: .
J: TRBJ2-3
DNA: TGTGCCACTCACAAGGGGGGGACAGATACGCAGTATTTT
CDR3: CATHKGGTDTQYF

size: .
V: TRBV12-3/TRBV12-4
D: TRBD2
J: TRBJ2-1
DNA: TGTGCCAGCAGCCGACCTACTAGCGGGAGATCGAATGAGCAGTTCTTC
CDR3: CASSRPTSGRSNEQFF